The 14 T cell receptor beta chains listed next were all sequenced from one sample in a study of blood T cell repertoires in COVID-19. Profiled with immunoSEQ multiplex PCR; TCRdb holds only in-frame clones, not every one. The sample contains over 200,000 clones, 84% of which appear only once. The sample comprised peripheral blood. The origin of the receptors is a woman aged 80 or over with COVID-19, enrolled during active disease.

This clone was counted between two and nine times. The rearrangement joins TRBV28 to TRBJ2-6, with 10 nucleotides matching TRBD1. Per germline, CDR1 MDHEN and CDR2 SYDVKM. The CDR3 is 20 amino acids. The junction had 15 bases not matched to a gene; V was cut back by 7 bases and J by 0 bases. The DNA of the CDR3 is TGTGCCAGCACGCAATTTGACAGGGGGCGTTACTACTCTGGGGCCAACGTCCTGACTTTC. Protein sequence: CASTQFDRGRYYSGANVLTF. Using reference TRBV28 and TRBJ2-6 for the parts outside the CDR3, the full variable domain is DVKVTQSSRYLVKRTGEKVFLECVQDMDHENMFWYRQDPGLGLRLIYFSYDVKMKEKGDIPEGYSVSREKKERFSLILESASTNQTSMYLCASTQFDRGRYYSGANVLTFGAGSRLTVL.

The CDR3 nucleotides read TGTGCCAGCAGCTGGACAGGGAATGGCTACACCTTC. Amino acid sequence: CASSWTGNGYTF. This rearrangement joins TRBV5-6 to TRBJ1-2; TRBD1 matches at 8 bases. The junction had 1 base not matched to a gene; V was cut back by 3 bases and J by 6 bases. The CDR3 covers 12 residues. Germline assignment: CDR1 SGHDT and CDR2 YYEEEE.

The chain combines TRBV4-1 with TRBJ2-7; D ambiguous. CDR3 length equals 13 residues. The V end lost 2 bases, the J end lost 0 bases, and 5 bases lay between the germline ends. CDR1 is MGHRA and CDR2 is YSYEKL in the germline V gene. The CDR3 region is CASSQQVSYEQYF. CDR3 nucleotide sequence: TGCGCCAGCAGCCAACAGGTCTCCTACGAGCAGTACTTC.

The table lists this clone with a count of one. The J gene is TRBJ2-4, the V gene TRBV18; possible D gene TRBD2, 7 bases. The V end was cut by 6 bases, the J end by 7 bases, with 22 bases between. Germline CDR1 reads KGHSH; CDR2 reads LQKENI. The CDR3 spans 16 residues. In nucleotides, the CDR3 is TGTGCCAGCTCGCCGTCCCCGGGGGGCCCCGGGAACATTCAGTACTTC. Translating it yields CASSPSPGGPGNIQYF.

This clone was counted a single time. V and J are TRBV6-5 and TRBJ1-1; unclear D gene. Per the germline V gene, CDR1 is MNHEY and CDR2 is SVGAGI. This CDR3 has 13 residues. V lost 6 bases, J lost 3 bases, and 11 bases lay in between. The CDR3 is CASRARMDTEAFF. DNA for the CDR3: TGTGCCAGCAGAGCCCGAATGGACACTGAAGCTTTCTTT.

The genes are TRBV2 and TRBJ1-4, with D perhaps matching TRBD1 (5 bases). Germline values: CDR1 SNHLY, CDR2 FYNNEI. CDR3 size: 15 residues. V lost 1 base and J 10 bases, leaving 16 bases between the germline ends. Here the CDR3 DNA reads TGTGCCAGCAGTGAAGAGGCGATGGGGGGAGGAAAACTGTTTTTT. It translates to CASSEEAMGGGKLFF.

The chain carries TRBV6-5 and TRBJ1-1; 8 bases agree with TRBD1. Trimming cost V 6 bases and J 5 bases; bases outside gene matches: 11. This CDR3 is 15 amino acids long. In germline, CDR1 is MNHEY, CDR2 SVGAGI. CDR3 DNA: TGTGCCAGCAGCCAAAGAGGACAGGGCTCAACTGAAGCTTTCTTT. Translation: CASSQRGQGSTEAFF.

V is TRBV12-3 or TRBV12-4 and J is TRBJ1-2; 7 positions agree with TRBD1. The CDR3 runs 13 residues. J was trimmed by 9 bases and V by 5 bases; bases with no gene match: 9. Here the CDR3 reads CASSDRAFSRYTF. Here the CDR3 DNA reads TGTGCCAGCAGTGACAGGGCCTTCTCCCGCTACACCTTC.

The chain couples TRBV7-9 to TRBJ2-3; 7 bases are a match to TRBD2. CDR1 and CDR2 (germline): SEHNR, FQNEAQ (reference sequence). The CDR3 is 14 amino acids. After removal of 3 bases from V and 5 bases from J, the junction contained 5 bases not matched to a gene. Here the CDR3 DNA reads TGTGCCAGCAGCTTCGGGGGGTTTGTAGATACGCAGTATTTT. Translated, it gives CASSFGGFVDTQYF.

In this sample, this clone turned up once. The genes are TRBV10-3 and TRBJ1-1; no firm D call. CDR3 length: 14 amino acids. Germline-derived CDR1 and CDR2 are ENHRY and SYGVKD. Trimming removed 2 bases from V and 6 bases from J, with 13 bases in between. This CDR3 is CAISESGGAAEAFF. The DNA for the CDR3 is TGTGCCATCAGTGAGAGCGGAGGCGCCGCTGAAGCTTTCTTT.

V gene TRBV18 combines with J gene TRBJ2-7, with D possibly being TRBD1 (5 bases). V was clipped by 3 bases and J by 5 bases, with 14 bases between them. The CDR3 totals 14 residues. From germline, CDR1 is KGHSH and CDR2 LQKENI. The CDR3 DNA is TGTGCCAGCTCACCCTTACAAGGGGTACACGAGCAGTACTTC. This sequence encodes CASSPLQGVHEQYF.

The chain links TRBV9 to TRBJ2-1; weak D call: TRBD2 (6 bases). The CDR3 sequence is 14 residues long. Germline V gene lookup returns CDR1 SGDLS and CDR2 YYNGEE. V was trimmed by 7 bases and J by 5 bases, leaving 16 bases between them. The CDR3 spells CASSRDGSNNEQFF. The DNA for the CDR3 is TGTGCCAGCTCACGGGACGGGAGTAACAATGAGCAGTTCTTC.

This chain links TRBV2 with TRBJ2-7, with D possibly matching TRBD2 (5 bases). V lost 4 bases, J lost 1 base, and 8 bases lay in between. The germline V gene has CDR1 SNHLY and CDR2 FYNNEI. The CDR3 has 13 amino acids. The CDR3 sequence is CASSVGRSYEQYF. For the CDR3, the DNA is TGTGCCAGCAGTGTTGGGAGATCCTACGAGCAGTACTTC.

This clone turned up a few times. The CDR3 is CASSSFVSYEQYF. Here the CDR3 DNA reads TGCGCCAGCAGCTCCTTCGTCAGCTACGAGCAGTACTTC. The J gene is TRBJ2-7, the V gene TRBV5-1, with D hard to call. The CDR3 has 13 residues. CDR1 and CDR2 from the germline V gene are SGHRS and YFSETQ. V lost 3 bases to trimming and J lost 3 bases, with 10 bases between them.